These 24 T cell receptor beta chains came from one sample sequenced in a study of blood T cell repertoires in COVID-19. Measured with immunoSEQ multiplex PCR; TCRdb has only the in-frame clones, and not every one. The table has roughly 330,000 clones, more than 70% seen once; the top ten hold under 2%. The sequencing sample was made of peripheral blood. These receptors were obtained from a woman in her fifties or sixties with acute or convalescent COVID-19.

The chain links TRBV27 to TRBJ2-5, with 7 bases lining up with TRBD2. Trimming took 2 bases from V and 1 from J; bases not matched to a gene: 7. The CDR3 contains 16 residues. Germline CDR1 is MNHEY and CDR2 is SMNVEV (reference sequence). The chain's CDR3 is CASSLISGRAQETQYF. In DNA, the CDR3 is TGTGCCAGCAGTTTAATTTCGGGGAGGGCCCAAGAGACCCAGTACTTC.

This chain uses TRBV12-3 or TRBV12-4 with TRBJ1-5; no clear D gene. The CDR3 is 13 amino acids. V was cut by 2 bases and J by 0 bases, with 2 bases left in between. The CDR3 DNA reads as TGTGCCAGCAGTTTATATAGCAATCAGCCCCAGCATTTT. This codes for CASSLYSNQPQHF.

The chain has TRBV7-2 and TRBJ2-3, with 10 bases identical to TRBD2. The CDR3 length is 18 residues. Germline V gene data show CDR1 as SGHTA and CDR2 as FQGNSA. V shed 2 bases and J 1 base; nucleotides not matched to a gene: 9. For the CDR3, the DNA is TGTGCCAGCAGCTTAAACCCTAGCGGGAGTAGCGGCACAGATACGCAGTATTTT. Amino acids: CASSLNPSGSSGTDTQYF.

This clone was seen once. CDR3 in DNA: TGTGCCAGCATCCACCGGGACAGGGGTCTCTATGGCTACACCTTC. It specifies CASIHRDRGLYGYTF. This chain connects TRBV28 to TRBJ1-2, with 10 bases fitting TRBD1. The CDR3 is 15 amino acids. Germline values: CDR1 MDHEN, CDR2 SYDVKM. Trimming removed 7 bases from V and 4 bases from J; junction bases left unmatched: 9.

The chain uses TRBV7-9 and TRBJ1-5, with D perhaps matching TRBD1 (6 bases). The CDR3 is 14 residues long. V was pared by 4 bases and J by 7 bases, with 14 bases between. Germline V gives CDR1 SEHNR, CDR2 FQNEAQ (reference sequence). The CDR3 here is CASSSTGNQQPQHF. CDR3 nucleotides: TGTGCCAGCAGCTCGACAGGAAATCAGCAGCCCCAGCATTTT. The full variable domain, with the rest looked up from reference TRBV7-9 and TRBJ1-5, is DTGVSQNPRHKITKRGQNVTFRCDPISEHNRLYWYRQTLGQGPEFLTYFQNEAQLEKSRLLSDRFSAERPKGSFSTLEIQRTEQGDSAMYLCASSSTGNQQPQHFGDGTRLSIL.

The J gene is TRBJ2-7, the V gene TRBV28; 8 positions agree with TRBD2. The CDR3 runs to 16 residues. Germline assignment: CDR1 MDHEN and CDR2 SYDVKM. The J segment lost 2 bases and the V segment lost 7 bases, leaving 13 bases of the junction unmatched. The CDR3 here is CASIPPPGLEPYEQYF. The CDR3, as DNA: TGTGCCAGCATCCCGCCCCCGGGACTAGAGCCCTACGAGCAGTACTTC.

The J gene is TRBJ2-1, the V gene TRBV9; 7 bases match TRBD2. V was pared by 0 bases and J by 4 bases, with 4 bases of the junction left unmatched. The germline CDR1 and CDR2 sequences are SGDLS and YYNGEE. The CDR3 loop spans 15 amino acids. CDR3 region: CASSVGASGYNEQFF. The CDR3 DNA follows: TGTGCCAGCAGCGTAGGGGCTAGCGGATACAATGAGCAGTTCTTC.

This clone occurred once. As DNA, the CDR3 is TGTGCCTGGAGTGTACGAGGAGACACCGGGGAGCTGTTTTTT. Its protein is CAWSVRGDTGELFF. The chain links TRBV30 to TRBJ2-2; D not resolved. CDR3 length: 14 residues. CDR1 GTSNPN and CDR2 SVGIG come from the germline V gene (reference sequence). Trimming left V 0 bases short and J 3 bases short, with 8 bases between.

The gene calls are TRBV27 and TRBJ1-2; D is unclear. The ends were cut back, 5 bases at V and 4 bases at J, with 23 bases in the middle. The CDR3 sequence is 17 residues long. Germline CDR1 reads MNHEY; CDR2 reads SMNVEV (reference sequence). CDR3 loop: CASSHLNKEGQTYGYTF. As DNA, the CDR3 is TGTGCCAGCAGTCACCTCAATAAGGAGGGTCAAACCTATGGCTACACCTTC.

CDR3 nucleotide sequence: TGTGCCAGCAGTTTATCCGGGATGACCTACGAGCAGTACTTC. Protein product: CASSLSGMTYEQYF. The genes are TRBV28 and TRBJ2-7; the D gene is possibly TRBD2 (5 bases). The CDR3 extends over 14 amino acids. V was shortened by 1 base and J by 2 bases, with 9 bases between the two germline ends. Per germline, CDR1 MDHEN and CDR2 SYDVKM.

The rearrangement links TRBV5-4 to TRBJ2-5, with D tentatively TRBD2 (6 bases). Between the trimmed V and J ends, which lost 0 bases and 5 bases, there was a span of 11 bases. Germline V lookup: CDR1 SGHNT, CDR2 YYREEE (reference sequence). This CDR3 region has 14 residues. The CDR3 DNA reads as TGTGCCAGCAGCTTGGCGGGAGTGGGTGAGACCCAGTACTTC. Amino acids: CASSLAGVGETQYF. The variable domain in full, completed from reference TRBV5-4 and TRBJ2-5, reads ETGVTQSPTHLIKTRGQQVTLRCSSQSGHNTVSWYQQALGQGPQFIFQYYREEENGRGNFPPRFSGLQFPNYSSELNVNALELDDSALYLCASSLAGVGETQYFGPGTRLLVL.

CDR3 sequence: CASSLIRDEQYF. The CDR3 DNA reads as TGTGCCAGCAGCTTGATACGGGACGAGCAGTACTTC. This chain joins TRBV5-8 and TRBJ2-7; D is unresolved. Germline CDR1 SGHTS, CDR2 YDEGEE. The V end was cut by 1 base, the J end by 5 bases, with 7 bases between. This CDR3 spans 12 amino acids. The full variable domain, with the rest looked up from reference TRBV5-8 and TRBJ2-7, is EAGVTQSPTHLIKTRGQQATLRCSPISGHTSVYWYQQALGLGLQFLLWYDEGEERNRGNFPPRFSGRQFPNYSSELNVNALELEDSALYLCASSLIRDEQYFGPGTRLTVT.

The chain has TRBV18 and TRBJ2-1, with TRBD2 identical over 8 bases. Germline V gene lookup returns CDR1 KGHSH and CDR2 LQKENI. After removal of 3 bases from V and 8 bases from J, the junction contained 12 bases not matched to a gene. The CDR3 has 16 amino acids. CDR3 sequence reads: CASSPRGLGTTHEQFF. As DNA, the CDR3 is TGTGCCAGCTCACCGCGGGGACTAGGGACGACCCATGAGCAGTTCTTC.

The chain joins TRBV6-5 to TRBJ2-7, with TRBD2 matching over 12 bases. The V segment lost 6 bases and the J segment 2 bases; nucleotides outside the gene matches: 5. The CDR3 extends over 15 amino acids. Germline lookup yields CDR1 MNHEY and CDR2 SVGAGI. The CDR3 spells CASSYTSGRTYEQYF. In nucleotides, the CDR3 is TGTGCCAGCAGCTATACTAGCGGGAGGACCTACGAGCAGTACTTC.

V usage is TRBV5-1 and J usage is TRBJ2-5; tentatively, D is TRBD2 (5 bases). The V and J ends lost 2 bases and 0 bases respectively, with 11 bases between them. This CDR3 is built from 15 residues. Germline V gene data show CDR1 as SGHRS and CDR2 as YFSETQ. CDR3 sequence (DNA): TGCGCCAGCAGCTTAGGGCTAGCCTACCAAGAGACCCAGTACTTC. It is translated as CASSLGLAYQETQYF. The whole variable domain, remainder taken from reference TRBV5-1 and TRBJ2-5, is KAGVTQTPRYLIKTRGQQVTLSCSPISGHRSVSWYQQTPGQGLQFLFEYFSETQRNKGNFPGRFSGRQFSNSRSEMNVSTLELGDSALYLCASSLGLAYQETQYFGPGTRLLVL.

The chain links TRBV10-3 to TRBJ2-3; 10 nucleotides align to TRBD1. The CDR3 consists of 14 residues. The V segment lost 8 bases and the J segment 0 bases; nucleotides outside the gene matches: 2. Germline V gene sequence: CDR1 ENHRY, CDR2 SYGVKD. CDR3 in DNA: TGTGCCATCGGGACAGGGGTTAGCACAGATACGCAGTATTTT. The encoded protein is CAIGTGVSTDTQYF.

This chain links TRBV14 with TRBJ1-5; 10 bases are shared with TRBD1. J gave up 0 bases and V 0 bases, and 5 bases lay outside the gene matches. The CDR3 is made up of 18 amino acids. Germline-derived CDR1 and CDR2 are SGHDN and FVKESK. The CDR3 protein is CASSQDFRDRGSNQPQHF. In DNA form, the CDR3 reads TGTGCCAGCAGCCAAGATTTCCGGGACAGGGGTAGCAATCAGCCCCAGCATTTT.

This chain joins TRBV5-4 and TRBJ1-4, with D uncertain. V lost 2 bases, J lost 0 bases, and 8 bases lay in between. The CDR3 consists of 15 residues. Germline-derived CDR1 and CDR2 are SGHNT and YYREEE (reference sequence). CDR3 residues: CASSFQSSTNEKLFF. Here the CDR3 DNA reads TGTGCCAGCAGCTTCCAGTCCTCAACTAATGAAAAACTGTTTTTT.

The CDR3 spells CASSLATGFYEKLFF. CDR3 sequence (DNA): TGTGCCAGCAGCTTAGCAACGGGATTCTATGAAAAACTGTTTTTT. The chain employs TRBV7-2 and TRBJ1-4; D remains unclear. The CDR3 runs 15 residues. In germline, CDR1 is SGHTA, CDR2 FQGNSA. The V gene lost 0 bases and the J gene lost 6 bases, with 11 bases spanning the gap.

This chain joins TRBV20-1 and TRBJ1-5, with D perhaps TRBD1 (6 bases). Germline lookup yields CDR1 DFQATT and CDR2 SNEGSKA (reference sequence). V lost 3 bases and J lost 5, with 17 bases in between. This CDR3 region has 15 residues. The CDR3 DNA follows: TGCAGTGCTAGTATCTGGACAGTCCCTCATCAGCCCCAGCATTTT. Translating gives CSASIWTVPHQPQHF.

CDR3 sequence: CASSVGTGAGTDTQYF. As DNA, the CDR3 is TGTGCCAGCAGCGTAGGCACGGGAGCCGGTACAGATACGCAGTATTTT. The chain has TRBV9 and TRBJ2-3; a weak D match, TRBD2 (6 bases). Trimming cost V 0 bases and J 3 bases, with 14 bases left between them. This CDR3 comprises 16 residues. Germline-derived CDR1 and CDR2 are SGDLS and YYNGEE.

The CDR3 loop reads CASNPGQGNTEAFF. The CDR3 nucleotides are TGTGCCAGCAATCCGGGACAGGGGAACACTGAAGCTTTCTTT. The J gene is TRBJ1-1, the V gene TRBV28; 9 bases map to TRBD1. Trimming removed 7 bases from V and 1 base from J; junction bases left unmatched: 4. Germline assignment: CDR1 MDHEN and CDR2 SYDVKM. This CDR3 region has 14 residues.

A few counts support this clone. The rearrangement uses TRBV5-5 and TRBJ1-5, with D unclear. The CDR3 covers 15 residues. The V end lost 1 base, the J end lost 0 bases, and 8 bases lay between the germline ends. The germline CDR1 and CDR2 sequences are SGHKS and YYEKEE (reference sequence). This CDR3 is CASSLNRNSNQPQHF. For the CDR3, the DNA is TGTGCCAGCAGCTTGAACAGAAATAGCAATCAGCCCCAGCATTTT.

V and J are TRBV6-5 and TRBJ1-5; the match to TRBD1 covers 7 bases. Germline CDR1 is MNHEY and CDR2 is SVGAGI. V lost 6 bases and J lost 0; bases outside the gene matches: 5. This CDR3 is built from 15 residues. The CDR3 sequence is CASSSQGNSNQPQHF. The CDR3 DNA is TGTGCCAGCAGCTCACAGGGGAATAGCAATCAGCCCCAGCATTTT.